The T cell receptor beta chain described here comes from a study of response to subunit inactivated influenza vaccine. Study-wide results and limits: Few new T cells, the authors suggested, are recruited by each seasonal influenza vaccination.

MiXCR was run by TCRdb on the RT-PCR reads, yielding one entry per CDR3 protein. The sample lists roughly 650,000 distinct CDR3 sequences; 15% to 19% were seen once. Note on this clonotype: Its antigen is unknown.

The CDR3 sequence is 14 residues long. Trimming at V came to 6 bases and at J to 6 bases, leaving 11 bases not matched to a gene. CDR1 and CDR2 (germline): MNHEY, SVGEGT. The receptor's source is a man between 50 and 59 years old who received an inactivated influenza vaccine. The sample was PBMCs from blood, taken about 11 days after vaccination. The rearrangement uses TRBV6-2 or TRBV6-3 and TRBJ2-7; 7 positions agree with TRBD1. Here the CDR3 reads CASSPGGSRREQYF. In DNA, the CDR3 is TGTGCCAGCAGCCCAGGGGGTAGTAGGCGCGAGCAGTACTTC.